This entry lists 29 T cell receptor beta chains sequenced from one sample in a study of blood T cell repertoires in COVID-19. Assay: immunoSEQ multiplex PCR; the TCRdb copy retains only in-frame clones and omits some. The sample includes 70,000 or so clones, around 80% of them seen just once. Sequences were obtained from peripheral blood. Receptors were obtained from a human donor in a cohort sampled during active COVID-19.

This chain uses TRBV7-2 with TRBJ2-1; 8 bases match TRBD2. J gave up 7 bases and V 1 base, and 6 bases lay outside the gene matches. This CDR3 contains 15 residues. Germline values: CDR1 SGHTA, CDR2 FQGNSA. The CDR3 bases are TGTGCCAGCAGCTTAGAGTTTGCTAGCGGGAATGAGCAGTTCTTC. Translated: CASSLEFASGNEQFF.

V usage is TRBV19 and J usage is TRBJ1-3; TRBD1 agrees at 7 bases. V lost 2 bases, J lost 4 bases, and 5 bases stayed unmatched. Germline loops: CDR1 LNHDA, CDR2 SQIVND (reference sequence). This CDR3 contains 15 residues. The CDR3 is CASSIRQGTGNTIYF. The CDR3 bases are TGTGCCAGTAGTATACGACAGGGCACAGGAAACACCATATATTTT.

The chain employs TRBV7-9 and TRBJ2-4; 9 nucleotides match TRBD1. The V and J ends lost 0 bases and 8 bases, in that order; junction bases with no gene match: 8. The CDR3 has 16 amino acids. Germline V gene lookup returns CDR1 SEHNR and CDR2 FQNEAQ (reference sequence). The CDR3 region is CASSLAETGGRHIQYF. The CDR3 nucleotides are TGTGCCAGCAGCTTAGCGGAAACAGGGGGCAGGCACATTCAGTACTTC.

The gene calls are TRBV20-1 and TRBJ2-7; D is undetermined. The CDR3 totals 13 residues. The V and J ends lost 3 bases and 2 bases respectively, with 11 bases between them. CDR1 and CDR2 from the germline V gene are DFQATT and SNEGSKA (reference sequence). This CDR3 reads CSASIGPAYEQYF. The DNA of the CDR3 is TGCAGTGCTAGTATTGGGCCAGCCTACGAGCAGTACTTC.

The genes are TRBV5-1 and TRBJ2-7; D might be TRBD2 (5 bases). Germline V lookup: CDR1 SGHRS, CDR2 YFSETQ. This CDR3 spans 13 amino acids. Trimming took off 4 bases at V and 7 bases at J, with 15 bases between the two ends. The chain's CDR3 is CASSEGLRAEQYF. In nucleotides, the CDR3 is TGCGCCAGCAGCGAAGGACTTCGTGCTGAGCAGTACTTC.

J is TRBJ2-7 and V is TRBV29-1, with 10 bases fitting TRBD2. Unmatched junction bases numbered 2, after V lost 5 bases and J lost 7 bases. Germline assignment: CDR1 SQVTM and CDR2 ANQGSEA. CDR3 length: 11 amino acids. The CDR3 region has the DNA TGCAGCGTTCGTAGCGGGAGGGAGCAGTACTTC. Residues: CSVRSGREQYF.

This clone appeared a few times. The gene calls are TRBV30 and TRBJ2-5; D is perhaps TRBD2 (5 bases). Looked up from germline, CDR1 is GTSNPN and CDR2 is SVGIG (reference sequence). The CDR3 consists of 11 residues. V was trimmed by 1 base and J by 5 bases, leaving 5 bases between them. The CDR3 spells CAWSAGETQYF. The CDR3 region has the DNA TGTGCCTGGAGTGCGGGGGAGACCCAGTACTTC.

CDR3 amino acids: CAWSTPTGGGQPQHF. The CDR3 DNA sequence: TGTGCCTGGAGTACACCGACAGGGGGAGGTCAGCCCCAGCATTTT. The V gene is TRBV30, the J gene TRBJ1-5; 9 bases map to TRBD1. This CDR3 region has 15 residues. J gave up 6 bases and V 2 bases, and 8 bases lay outside the gene matches. Germline values: CDR1 GTSNPN, CDR2 SVGIG (reference sequence).

The V call is TRBV2, the J call TRBJ2-7; 9 bases map to TRBD1. J was trimmed by 3 bases and V by 6 bases; bases with no gene match: 6. Germline CDR1 SNHLY, CDR2 FYNNEI. The CDR3 spans 14 residues. As DNA, the CDR3 is TGTGCCAGCAGCGATGACAGGGGGAACTACGAGCAGTACTTC. It is translated as CASSDDRGNYEQYF.

The chain has TRBV25-1 and TRBJ2-5; the match to TRBD2 covers 12 bases. Trimming removed 1 base from V and 3 bases from J; junction bases left unmatched: 3. The germline gives CDR1 MGHDK, CDR2 SYGVNS. There are 16 residues in the CDR3. The CDR3 DNA sequence: TGTGCCAGCAGTGAATCGGCTAGCGGGAGGGAAGAGACCCAGTACTTC. The encoded protein is CASSESASGREETQYF.

The chain links TRBV28 to TRBJ1-5; D remains unclear. Looked up from germline, CDR1 is MDHEN and CDR2 is SYDVKM. The CDR3 loop spans 17 amino acids. Trimming took off 5 bases at V and 0 bases at J, with 17 bases between the two ends. For the CDR3, the DNA is TGTGCCAGCAGTCCTTTTCAGGCCGTCGATAGCAATCAGCCCCAGCATTTT. Protein: CASSPFQAVDSNQPQHF.

The V call is TRBV28, the J call TRBJ1-2, with TRBD1 matching 7 bases. CDR1 and CDR2 from the germline V gene are MDHEN and SYDVKM. The CDR3 loop spans 14 amino acids. V trimming: 5 bases; J trimming: 6 bases; junction bases outside the gene matches: 9. The CDR3 spells CASSPPQGFHGYTF. For the CDR3, the DNA is TGTGCCAGCAGTCCACCACAGGGGTTTCATGGCTACACCTTC.

The chain has TRBV12-3 or TRBV12-4 and TRBJ1-5; no definite D call. This CDR3 comprises 13 residues. Trimming removed 2 bases from V and 3 bases from J, with 5 bases in between. The CDR3 protein is CASSLSTNQPQHF. In DNA form, the CDR3 reads TGTGCCAGCAGTTTATCTACCAATCAGCCCCAGCATTTT.

A single count supports this clone. V gene TRBV29-1 combines with J gene TRBJ1-4, with no clear D. Germline V lookup: CDR1 SQVTM, CDR2 ANQGSEA. The CDR3 extends over 14 amino acids. V was shortened by 4 bases and J by 1 base, with 10 bases between the two germline ends. The DNA for the CDR3 is TGCAGCGTTGGTGCGTCAGGAACTAATGAAAAACTGTTTTTT. As protein: CSVGASGTNEKLFF.

The chain links TRBV6-1 to TRBJ1-2, with D tentatively TRBD1 (5 bases). The CDR3 totals 14 residues. CDR1 is MNHNS, CDR2 SASEGT, per germline. Trimming removed 3 bases at V and 7 bases at J, with 15 bases between. The CDR3 coding sequence is TGTGCCAGCAGTGAGGGAGGGGCCCCCCTTGGCTACACCTTC. Protein sequence: CASSEGGAPLGYTF.

J is TRBJ2-5 and V is TRBV5-1; TRBD2 might be the D (6 bases). The germline V gene has CDR1 SGHRS and CDR2 YFSETQ. The CDR3 spans 15 residues. Trimming removed 5 bases from V and 5 bases from J, with 19 bases in between. The DNA of the CDR3 is TGCGCCAGCAGTTTCGGGAGCGGTCTTGGGGAGACCCAGTACTTC. Protein sequence: CASSFGSGLGETQYF.

CDR3 sequence: CSASSGLAGAREQYF. CDR3 coding DNA: TGCAGTGCTAGTTCGGGACTAGCGGGAGCAAGGGAGCAGTACTTC. The chain has TRBV20-1 and TRBJ2-7; 14 nucleotides align to TRBD2. The trim removed 3 bases at V and 7 bases at J, leaving 8 bases unmatched. This CDR3 spans 15 amino acids. Germline-derived CDR1 and CDR2 are DFQATT and SNEGSKA (reference sequence).

This clone was picked up a small number of times. V usage is TRBV3-1 (or the pseudogene TRBV3-2) and J usage is TRBJ1-1, with 7 bases that match TRBD1. Germline trimming cut 3 bases from V and 3 bases from J; bases unmatched to any gene: 7. The CDR3 extends over 15 amino acids. Looked up from germline, CDR1 is LGHDT and CDR2 is YNNKEL (reference sequence). The CDR3 loop reads CASSQPGQMDTEAFF. In DNA, the CDR3 is TGTGCCAGCAGCCAGCCGGGACAGATGGACACTGAAGCTTTCTTT.

The V gene is TRBV23-1, the J gene TRBJ2-5; 10 bases agree with TRBD1. TRBV23-1 is labeled an ORF, and its function is uncertain. The CDR3 runs to 16 residues. V lost 3 bases and J lost 3; bases outside the gene matches: 7. CDR3 sequence (DNA): TGCGCCAGCAGTCAGGCCACCGGGACAGGGGAAGAGACCCAGTACTTC. This translates into CASSQATGTGEETQYF.

The chain employs TRBV7-9 and TRBJ2-7, with TRBD2 matching 11 bases. V dropped 5 bases and J dropped 0; count of bases not matched to a gene: 9. Germline lookup yields CDR1 SEHNR and CDR2 FQNEAQ (reference sequence). The CDR3 extends over 17 amino acids. CDR3 sequence: CASSPGTSGPTSYEQYF. In DNA, the CDR3 is TGTGCCAGCAGCCCCGGGACTAGCGGCCCTACCTCCTACGAGCAGTACTTC.

The chain carries TRBV11-2 and TRBJ2-3; 11 positions match TRBD2. V lost 1 base, J lost 5 bases, and 5 bases stayed unmatched. CDR1 SGHAT and CDR2 FQNNGV come from the germline V gene. The CDR3 has 16 residues. The CDR3 bases are TGTGCCAGCAGCTTAGTACTAGCGGGAGCTAAAGATACGCAGTATTTT. It specifies CASSLVLAGAKDTQYF.

The chain uses TRBV28 and TRBJ1-2; D ambiguous. The CDR3 has 12 residues. Germline CDR1 and CDR2: MDHEN and SYDVKM. V lost 8 bases and J lost 2, with 9 bases in between. The CDR3 DNA reads as TGTGCCAGCTTAGAGCCCAACTATGGCTACACCTTC. This gives the protein CASLEPNYGYTF.

The rearrangement joins TRBV27 to TRBJ2-7; TRBD1 aligns across 7 bases. V gave up 5 bases and J gave up 5 bases; unmatched junction bases: 12. This CDR3 has 15 residues. Germline V CDR1 and CDR2: MNHEY, SMNVEV (reference sequence). The CDR3 DNA is TGTGCCAGCAGTCCCCGACAGGGATCGGGAAACGAGCAGTACTTC. As protein: CASSPRQGSGNEQYF.

This clone came up a few times. This chain uses TRBV30 with TRBJ2-7; perhaps TRBD1 as D (6 bases). In germline, CDR1 is GTSNPN, CDR2 SVGIG (reference sequence). Deletions cut 2 bases from V and 5 bases from J, with 13 bases between. The CDR3 extends over 13 amino acids. CDR3 nucleotides: TGTGCCTGGAGTCCGAGGGGGATTAACGAGCAGTACTTC. This gives the protein CAWSPRGINEQYF.

This clone was recorded once. The rearrangement uses TRBV11-2 and TRBJ2-1; TRBD2 matches 15 bases. The V gene's germline CDR1 is SGHAT and CDR2 FQNNGV. V shed 5 bases and J 5 bases; nucleotides not matched to a gene: 4. The CDR3 covers 16 residues. CDR3 in amino acids: CASSPRTSGRDNEQFF. The CDR3 DNA reads TGTGCCAGCAGCCCCAGGACTAGCGGGAGGGACAATGAGCAGTTCTTC.

The chain uses TRBV11-1 and TRBJ1-2; 8 bases are shared with TRBD1. The CDR3 is 15 residues long. Trimming removed 3 bases from V and 0 bases from J; junction bases left unmatched: 3. Germline V CDR1 and CDR2: SGHAT, FQDESV (reference sequence). CDR3 sequence: CASSFETGANYGYTF. The CDR3 nucleotides read TGTGCCAGCAGCTTCGAGACAGGGGCTAACTATGGCTACACCTTC.

The CDR3: CASSTTGGGTDSYEQYF. The CDR3 nucleotides are TGTGCCAGCAGCACCACCGGAGGTGGGACAGACTCCTACGAGCAGTACTTC. This chain links TRBV7-2 with TRBJ2-7; 7 nucleotides line up with TRBD1. There are 17 residues in the CDR3. Germline V CDR1 and CDR2: SGHTA, FQGNSA. The V segment lost 5 bases and the J segment 0 bases; nucleotides outside the gene matches: 13.

The chain links TRBV19 to TRBJ2-5, with 8 bases lining up with TRBD1. J gave up 3 bases and V 6 bases, and 3 bases lay outside the gene matches. The CDR3 loop spans 13 amino acids. Germline CDR1 reads LNHDA; CDR2 reads SQIVND (reference sequence). CDR3 sequence (DNA): TGTGCCAGTAGCCCGGACAGGGAAGAGACCCAGTACTTC. This translates into CASSPDREETQYF.

This clone appeared a single time. This rearrangement joins TRBV29-1 to TRBJ1-4; TRBD1 might be the D (5 bases). V lost 2 bases to trimming and J lost 8 bases, with 12 bases between them. The V gene's germline CDR1 is SQVTM and CDR2 ANQGSEA. The CDR3 spans 13 residues. The CDR3 loop reads CSVESRAREKLFF. Here the CDR3 DNA reads TGCAGCGTTGAAAGCAGGGCCCGGGAAAAACTGTTTTTT.